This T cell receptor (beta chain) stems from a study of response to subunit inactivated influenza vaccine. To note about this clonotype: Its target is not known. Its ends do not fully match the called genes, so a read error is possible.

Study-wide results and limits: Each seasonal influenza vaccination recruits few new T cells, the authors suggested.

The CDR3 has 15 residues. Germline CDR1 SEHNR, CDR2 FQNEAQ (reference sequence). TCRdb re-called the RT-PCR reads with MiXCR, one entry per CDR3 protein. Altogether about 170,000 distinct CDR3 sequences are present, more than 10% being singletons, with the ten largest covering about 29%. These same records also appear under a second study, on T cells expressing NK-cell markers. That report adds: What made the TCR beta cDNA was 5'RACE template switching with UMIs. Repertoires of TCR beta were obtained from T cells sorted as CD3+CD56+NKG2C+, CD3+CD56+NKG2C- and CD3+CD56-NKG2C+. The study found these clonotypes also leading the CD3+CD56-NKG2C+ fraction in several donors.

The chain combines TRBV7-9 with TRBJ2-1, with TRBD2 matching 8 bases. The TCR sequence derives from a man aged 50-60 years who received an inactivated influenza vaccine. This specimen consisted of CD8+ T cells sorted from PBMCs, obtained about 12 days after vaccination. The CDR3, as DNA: TGTGCCAGCAGCTTTCAGCGGGAGAGGTCGAATGTGCAGTTCTTC. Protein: CASSFQRERSNVQFF.